This T cell receptor beta chain was identified in a study of shared clonotypes between healthy human individuals. Study-wide findings and caveats: An effect of sequencing depth on clonotype sharing among donors was expected.

V lost 5 bases to trimming and J lost 0 bases, with 8 bases between them. CDR1 is MGHDK and CDR2 is SYGVNS in the germline V gene. The CDR3 is 15 amino acids. Genomic DNA from each subset was divided evenly over several immunoSEQ plates. Unsorted PBMCs provided DNA that was sequenced on ten immunoSEQ deep assay plates. In the study's own analysis: Filtering was not the same, since immunoSEQ gave junction-only sequences without quality scores. Measured with immunoSEQ multiplex PCR; TCRdb has only the in-frame clones, and not every one. That table supplies the V and J calls and clone size; D and trimming were determined from the DNA. The data show 450,000 to 600,000 clones, around 79% seen once. This clone was detected once. Its antigen is currently unknown.

The chain combines TRBV25-1 with TRBJ2-6, with a weak D call TRBD2 (5 bases). The receptor comes from a woman between 35 and 50 years old in good health. Some clones in this sample may be carry-over from other donors' samples. The material sequenced was PBMCs. CDR3 in DNA: TGTGCCAGCAGTTCGGGGTCCTCTGGGGCCAACGTCCTGACTTTC. This codes for CASSSGSSGANVLTF.